This TCR beta chain emerged from a study of T cell responses to AZD1222 COVID-19 vaccine. Study conclusions and caveats: Of the AZD1222 recipients, only five to seven were seropositive at baseline. Elevations in Spike-specific TCR breadth and depth followed administration of two AZD1222 doses.

TCRdb's table, derived via immunoSEQ multiplex PCR, lists solely in-frame clones and lacks some. The sample has roughly 110,000 clones, more than 70% seen once. There are 14 residues in the CDR3. Losses at the gene ends were 6 bases for V and 6 bases for J; bases not matched to a gene: 5. The germline CDR1 and CDR2 sequences are LNHDA and SQIVND (reference sequence). A word on this clone: Its antigen is currently unknown.

The starting material was peripheral blood, obtained on day 0 of AZD1222 vaccination. The chain has TRBV19 and TRBJ1-5, with TRBD1 matching over 10 bases. The sequence was collected from an adult in good health. The DNA of the CDR3 is TGTGCCAGTAGCGACGACAGGGGGCCTCAGCCCCAGCATTTT. Its translation is CASSDDRGPQPQHF.